The 25 T cell receptor beta chains below all came from one sample that was sequenced in a study of Tregs in tolerant kidney transplant recipients. Clones were sequenced by immunoSEQ multiplex PCR, and TCRdb holds only the in-frame ones, with some missing. The sample records about 64,000 clones, around 87% being singletons. Mixed chimerism was transient after nonmyeloablative marrow transplants from related graft donors. The source was CD4+ T cells from blood (PBMCs), collected 6 months after the transplant. These TCRs come from a human patient who received a combined kidney and bone marrow transplant. Some T cells may originate from the graft donor.

This clone was found once. The rearrangement uses TRBV11-3 and TRBJ2-7, with 9 bases identical to TRBD1. V lost 6 bases, J lost 2 bases, and 2 bases stayed unmatched. This CDR3 contains 13 residues. Per germline, CDR1 SGHNT and CDR2 YENEEA. This chain's CDR3 is CASRGDRAYEQYF. The CDR3, as DNA: TGTGCCAGCAGGGGGGACAGGGCCTACGAGCAGTACTTC.

The chain has TRBV11-2 and TRBJ1-2; D remains unclear. The CDR3 consists of 13 residues. V gave up 5 bases and J gave up 5 bases, with 12 bases separating them. CDR1 and CDR2 (germline): SGHAT, FQNNGV. DNA of the CDR3: TGTGCCAGCAGCCCTAGACGAGGTTATGGCTACACCTTC. Its protein product is CASSPRRGYGYTF.

This clone rates as medium-sized. V usage is TRBV19 and J usage is TRBJ1-1; maybe TRBD1 (5 bases). Trimming shortened V by 5 bases and J by 2 bases, and 9 bases separated the two germline ends. The CDR3 totals 13 residues. Germline values: CDR1 LNHDA, CDR2 SQIVND (reference sequence). The CDR3 DNA follows: TGTGCCAGTAGTTACACAGGAAACACTGAAGCTTTCTTT. It codes for CASSYTGNTEAFF.

The CDR3 region is CASSERREYYNEQFF. CDR3 DNA sequence: TGTGCCAGCAGTGAACGGCGGGAATACTACAATGAGCAGTTCTTC. V and J are TRBV2 and TRBJ2-1; maybe TRBD2 (6 bases). Trimming pared 2 bases from V and 3 bases from J, leaving 11 bases between. The CDR3 runs 15 residues. Germline V CDR1 and CDR2: SNHLY, FYNNEI.

This rearrangement joins TRBV30 to TRBJ1-5, with 9 positions matching TRBD1. V trimming: 2 bases; J trimming: 4 bases; junction bases outside the gene matches: 6. CDR3 length: 15 amino acids. The germline V gene encodes CDR1 GTSNPN and CDR2 SVGIG (reference sequence). CDR3 loop: CAWSFAGTGNQPQHF. The DNA of the CDR3 is TGTGCCTGGAGTTTCGCCGGGACAGGGAATCAGCCCCAGCATTTT.

The CDR3: CASSPDPGTSGGSTDTQYF. CDR3 bases: TGCGCCAGCAGCCCGGACCCCGGGACTAGCGGGGGGAGCACAGATACGCAGTATTTT. The chain is built from TRBV5-1 and TRBJ2-3; 15 bases match TRBD2. This CDR3 region has 19 residues. The V gene's germline CDR1 is SGHRS and CDR2 YFSETQ. V trimming: 4 bases; J trimming: 0 bases; junction bases outside the gene matches: 9.

This CDR3 reads CASSPPRGGLVYEQYF. The DNA of the CDR3 is TGTGCCAGCAGCCCCCCTAGGGGGGGACTAGTCTACGAGCAGTACTTC. The chain couples TRBV11-2 to TRBJ2-7; 8 nucleotides agree with TRBD2. CDR3 length: 16 amino acids. Trimming at V came to 5 bases and at J to 3 bases, leaving 12 bases not matched to a gene. Germline CDR1 and CDR2: SGHAT and FQNNGV.

The chain has TRBV29-1 and TRBJ2-1; possibly TRBD2 for D (5 bases). Trimming shortened V by 3 bases and J by 5 bases, and 14 bases separated the two germline ends. Germline CDR1 and CDR2: SQVTM and ANQGSEA. The CDR3 spans 14 residues. Written as DNA, the CDR3 is TGCAGCGTTGAGGGGAGTCACAGACACAATGAGCAGTTCTTC. Amino acid sequence: CSVEGSHRHNEQFF.

This sequence joins TRBV7-6 and TRBJ2-3; D is undetermined. In germline, CDR1 is SGHVS, CDR2 FNYEAQ. Trimming took off 4 bases at V and 0 bases at J, with 5 bases between the two ends. The CDR3 loop spans 13 amino acids. The CDR3 loop reads CASSSPSTDTQYF. The CDR3 nucleotides read TGTGCCAGCAGCTCCCCTAGCACAGATACGCAGTATTTT.

The chain carries TRBV5-1 and TRBJ2-3, with TRBD2 matching over 8 bases. CDR3 length equals 14 residues. V gave up 5 bases and J gave up 6 bases; unmatched junction bases: 8. Germline V gene data show CDR1 as SGHRS and CDR2 as YFSETQ. The CDR3 DNA is TGCGCCAGCAGACTAGCGGTAGTCAGGGATACGCAGTATTTT. It translates to CASRLAVVRDTQYF.

The rearrangement uses TRBV11-3 and TRBJ2-7; 7 nucleotides line up with TRBD1. Germline CDR1 reads SGHNT; CDR2 reads YENEEA. CDR3 length equals 15 residues. The junction had 4 bases not matched to a gene; V was cut back by 1 base and J by 1 base. The CDR3 DNA sequence: TGTGCCAGCAGCTTAGGTTTACAGGGGTCCTACGAGCAGTACTTC. It translates to CASSLGLQGSYEQYF.

The gene calls are TRBV12-5 and TRBJ2-3; a possible D gene is TRBD1 (5 bases). Trimming took off 5 bases at V and 0 bases at J, with 12 bases between the two ends. In germline, CDR1 is LGHNT, CDR2 FRNRAP. CDR3 length equals 15 residues. CDR3 sequence: CASGPGHFSTDTQYF. CDR3 nucleotide sequence: TGTGCTAGTGGTCCCGGACACTTTAGCACAGATACGCAGTATTTT.

The V call is TRBV7-2, the J call TRBJ2-7; perhaps TRBD2 as D (5 bases). Trimming took 0 bases from V and 2 from J, leaving 8 bases between them. This CDR3 region has 14 residues. The germline V gene has CDR1 SGHTA and CDR2 FQGNSA. CDR3 loop: CASSLAAAPYEQYF. The CDR3 coding sequence is TGTGCCAGCAGCTTAGCAGCGGCACCCTACGAGCAGTACTTC.

This chain uses TRBV2 with TRBJ2-4; 8 bases align to TRBD1. Looked up from germline, CDR1 is SNHLY and CDR2 is FYNNEI. CDR3 length equals 15 residues. V lost 3 bases and J lost 9; bases outside the gene matches: 10. CDR3 DNA: TGTGCCAGCAGTGATTTTTGGGGACAGGTTGGCATTCAGTACTTC. The encoded protein is CASSDFWGQVGIQYF. Supplemented by reference TRBV2 and TRBJ2-4, the full variable domain reads EPEVTQTPSHQVTQMGQEVILRCVPISNHLYFYWYRQILGQKVEFLVSFYNNEISEKSEIFDDQFSVERPDGSNFTLKIRSTKLEDSAMYFCASSDFWGQVGIQYFGAGTRLSVL.

The CDR3 reads CASSLRTGGLNTEAFF. The CDR3 region has the DNA TGTGCCAGCAGCTTGCGGACAGGGGGCTTGAACACTGAAGCTTTCTTT. The chain has TRBV5-6 and TRBJ1-1; 11 bases match TRBD1. CDR1 is SGHDT, CDR2 YYEEEE, per germline. The V segment lost 1 base and the J segment 0 bases; nucleotides outside the gene matches: 2. The CDR3 runs to 16 residues.

This chain links TRBV18 with TRBJ2-5; TRBD2 is a possible D gene (6 bases). Trimming stripped 3 bases from V and 2 bases from J, with 10 bases between. This CDR3 has 14 amino acids. Germline V gene sequence: CDR1 KGHSH, CDR2 LQKENI. This CDR3 is CASSPAGPQETQYF. DNA of the CDR3: TGTGCCAGCTCACCCGCGGGACCACAAGAGACCCAGTACTTC.

This clone was recorded once. CDR3 protein: CATSPQGYEQYF. The CDR3, as DNA: TGTGCCACCAGCCCACAGGGCTACGAGCAGTACTTC. The V and J genes are TRBV15 and TRBJ2-7; D is perhaps TRBD1 (6 bases). CDR1 is LNHNV and CDR2 is YYDKDF in the germline V gene (reference sequence). The CDR3 is made up of 12 amino acids. V shed 5 bases and J shed 3 bases, with 8 bases lying between them.

V and J are TRBV5-6 and TRBJ2-5; possibly TRBD1 for D (6 bases). The germline CDR1 and CDR2 sequences are SGHDT and YYEEEE. The CDR3 length is 16 residues. V was cut by 6 bases and J by 2 bases, with 20 bases left in between. CDR3 loop: CASNPSPGRGQETQYF. The CDR3 nucleotides read TGTGCCAGCAACCCCTCCCCCGGCAGGGGTCAAGAGACCCAGTACTTC.

This clone has just one count. The rearrangement links TRBV4-1 to TRBJ1-5, with D uncertain. V dropped 0 bases and J dropped 5 bases, with 5 bases sitting between them. The CDR3 runs to 13 residues. Germline loops: CDR1 MGHRA, CDR2 YSYEKL. The DNA of the CDR3 is TGCGCCAGCAGCCAAGATTATGATCAGCCCCAGCATTTT. Residues: CASSQDYDQPQHF.

V gene TRBV7-9 combines with J gene TRBJ2-7, with TRBD2 identical over 10 bases. The J segment lost 2 bases and the V segment lost 1 base, leaving 5 bases of the junction unmatched. The length of the CDR3 is 16 residues. Germline values: CDR1 SEHNR, CDR2 FQNEAQ (reference sequence). CDR3 amino acids: CASSLGGLAIAYEQYF. The CDR3 DNA reads as TGTGCCAGCAGCTTAGGGGGACTAGCGATAGCCTACGAGCAGTACTTC.

J is TRBJ1-2 and V is TRBV7-3; possibly TRBD1 for D (5 bases). There are 13 residues in the CDR3. Germline V gene lookup returns CDR1 SGHTA and CDR2 FQGTGA. Trimming cost V 3 bases and J 4 bases, with 9 bases left between them. In nucleotides, the CDR3 is TGTGCCAGCAGCTTGGACGGGGGCTATGGCTACACCTTC. Translation gives CASSLDGGYGYTF.

The chain employs TRBV5-4 and TRBJ2-3; 10 positions match TRBD2. The CDR3 has 16 residues. CDR1 and CDR2 from the germline V gene are SGHNT and YYREEE (reference sequence). Germline trimming cut 4 bases from V and 5 bases from J; bases unmatched to any gene: 10. CDR3 residues: CASSLQSGRARDTQYF. CDR3 nucleotides: TGTGCCAGCAGCCTGCAAAGCGGGAGGGCCAGAGATACGCAGTATTTT. The full variable domain, rest sourced from reference TRBV5-4 and TRBJ2-3, is ETGVTQSPTHLIKTRGQQVTLRCSSQSGHNTVSWYQQALGQGPQFIFQYYREEENGRGNFPPRFSGLQFPNYSSELNVNALELDDSALYLCASSLQSGRARDTQYFGPGTRLTVL.

The chain has TRBV18 and TRBJ2-1; 9 bases align to TRBD1. V dropped 4 bases and J dropped 7; count of bases not matched to a gene: 8. Germline V gene lookup returns CDR1 KGHSH and CDR2 LQKENI. The CDR3 is made up of 15 amino acids. Here the CDR3 DNA reads TGTGCCAGCTCACTCTCGGGACAGGGTAGAAATGAGCAGTTCTTC. It yields the protein CASSLSGQGRNEQFF.

This clone has only one observation. V usage is TRBV7-9 and J usage is TRBJ1-1, with D possibly matching TRBD1 (5 bases). The CDR3 spans 14 residues. In germline, CDR1 is SEHNR, CDR2 FQNEAQ (reference sequence). V was clipped by 5 bases and J by 4 bases, with 14 bases between them. The CDR3 protein is CASSPQGSSTEAFF. Written as DNA, the CDR3 is TGTGCCAGCAGCCCCCAGGGAAGTAGCACTGAAGCTTTCTTT. Supplemented by reference TRBV7-9 and TRBJ1-1, the full variable domain reads DTGVSQNPRHKITKRGQNVTFRCDPISEHNRLYWYRQTLGQGPEFLTYFQNEAQLEKSRLLSDRFSAERPKGSFSTLEIQRTEQGDSAMYLCASSPQGSSTEAFFGQGTRLTVV.

The chain recombines TRBV7-8 with TRBJ1-5, with a possible D match to TRBD1 (6 bases). CDR1 is SGHVS, CDR2 FQNEAQ, per germline. This CDR3 is 18 amino acids long. Trimming removed 0 bases at V and 0 bases at J, with 15 bases between. CDR3 residues: CASSLAIRGFYSNQPQHF. CDR3 DNA sequence: TGTGCCAGCAGCTTAGCTATCAGGGGATTTTATAGCAATCAGCCCCAGCATTTT.